The entry below describes one T cell receptor (beta chain). Its antigen has not been determined. Nothing much larger sits one base from this clone, and base qualities are not available. V trim: 4 bases; J trim: 7 bases; unmatched bases: 6. The CDR3 spans 14 residues, from the cysteine through the phenylalanine. The CDR3 DNA has 42 bases and is translated from base 1. CDR1 GTSNPN and CDR2 SVGIG were looked up in the germline V gene (reference sequence). Libraries were prepared through the immunoSEQ multiplex PCR assay. For most patients, genomic DNA was isolated with the Qiagen DNeasy Blood and Tissue Kit and shipped frozen to Adaptive Biotechnologies for TCR sequencing. High-throughput TCR-beta CDR3 sequencing of genomic DNA from most patients was performed by Adaptive Biotechnologies. The published analysis was carried out like this. TCR sequencing data were retrieved from Adaptive's ImmunoSEQ software for about 17 patients, whereas three other patients were processed with MiXCR and VDJtools. CD4 versus CD8 sorting errors were corrected by removing sequences found in both subsets at a frequency ratio below 5:1. Because the origin of CDR3 nucleotide sequences shared between donor and recipient could not be assigned, those sequences were removed. Alloreactive clones required at least 2-fold expansion over unstimulated cells and minimum CFSE-low frequency of 0.002% (template counts) or 0.001% (read counts). Clones were considered mappable if detected in sequenced pre-transplant spleen, lymph node, or MLR CFSE-low populations of the donor or recipient. The cumulative frequency of alloreactive clones was calculated as a percentage of all sequences, weighted by copy number. This is the immuneACCESS table as TCRdb keeps it, with only in-frame sequences that have V and J called. A part of the clones is gone; compared with another copy, unresolved V genes explain less than half, and the rest is unexplained. The V and J calls and the clone size are those of that table, but D and trimming were determined from the DNA. This sample holds about 130,000 clones; more than 80% were observed only once. The ten largest account for roughly 0.17% of the sample.

The time point label, read with the paper, signifies: cells obtained before transplantation from donor or recipient. CD3+CD4+ and CD3+CD8+ populations were FACS-sorted from unstimulated pre-transplant donor and recipient cells taken from spleen or lymph nodes. The sample belongs to a study of graft-versus-host responses after intestinal transplantation (dated by TCRdb to about 2021). For the wider study: Multivisceral, liver-intestinal, or isolated intestinal transplants were received by the recipients. Every recipient was given anti-thymocyte globulin induction, followed by roughly 3 years of maintenance tacrolimus and steroids. After intestinal transplantation, graft-versus-host and host-versus-graft alloreactive T cell clones in the graft, circulation and bone marrow were tracked using bulk TCR-beta CDR3 sequencing. Alloreactive clones were identified by sequencing pre-transplant mixed lymphocyte reaction products and comparing them with unstimulated pre-transplant donor and recipient T cells. A cohort of about 26 intestinal transplant recipients, including one retransplant, was enrolled, and 3 patients lacking pretransplant specimens were excluded. Donor T cell macrochimerism was defined as a peak of at least 4% donor T cells among recipient peripheral blood mononuclear cells. Rather than being sequenced by the commercial service, samples from three later patients were sequenced in-house on an Illumina MiSeq and processed with MiXCR. General findings and caveats noted by the study authors: Early after transplant, peak levels of circulating GvH clones were associated with declines in HvG clones. High GvH to HvG T cell clonal ratios were observed in the allografts of patients with donor T cell macrochimerism. GvH clones were detected in recipient bone marrow, and some appeared earlier in ileal mucosa or blood, consistent with an intestinal mucosal origin. Conclusions were limited by the relatively low number and heterogeneity of intestinal transplant patients.

Sequences were derived from unstimulated CD4+ T cells sorted from spleen or lymph node cells, sampled before intestinal transplant. Recombination joined TRBV30 with TRBJ2-1, with TRBD2 identical over 11 junction bases. The origin of this receptor is a human donor who received an intestinal transplant. The CDR3 protein is CAWNRLAGGNEQFF. The bases are TGTGCCTGGAATAGGCTAGCGGGGGGAAATGAGCAGTTCTTC.